Below are 25 T cell receptor beta chains sequenced from a single sample in a study of T cell repertoires in cytomegalovirus infection. TCRdb redid the calling of the reads with MiXCR, one entry per CDR3 protein. The sample carries around 280,000 distinct CDR3 sequences, about 9.2% recorded once. The sequencing sample was made of PBMCs. Receptors were obtained from a human donor in good health (CMV status not recorded). Some clones in this sample may be carry-over from other donors' samples.

The chain employs TRBV7-2 and TRBJ1-2; D is uncertain. V was cut by 7 bases and J by 4 bases, with 10 bases left in between. The CDR3 length is 12 residues. CDR1 and CDR2 from the germline V gene are SGHTA and FQGNSA. Here the CDR3 DNA reads TGTGCCAGCACCAGGTACTCCTATGGCTACACCTTC. Residues: CASTRYSYGYTF.

This clonotype was picked up many times. The rearrangement uses TRBV20-1 and TRBJ1-5; D not resolved. The V gene lost 6 bases and the J gene lost 5 bases, with 14 bases spanning the gap. Looked up from germline, CDR1 is DFQATT and CDR2 is SNEGSKA (reference sequence). The CDR3 is 13 amino acids. The CDR3 DNA sequence: TGCAGTGCCAGATCAAGTGCGGATCAGCCCCAGCATTTT. Encoded protein: CSARSSADQPQHF.

This clonotype was seen repeatedly, ten times or more. One end of the junction is discordant with germline, which a read error may explain. V usage is TRBV20-1 and J usage is TRBJ1-2; no reliable D call. Germline V gene lookup returns CDR1 DFQATT and CDR2 SNEGSKA (reference sequence). The CDR3 contains 13 residues. The CDR3 sequence: CSARDRNNYDYTF. The CDR3 nucleotides are TGCAGTGCTAGAGATAGGAATAACTATGACTACACCTTC.

This clonotype was detected ten times or more. The rearrangement uses TRBV6-2 or TRBV6-3 and TRBJ2-1; D gene uncertain. This CDR3 comprises 13 residues. Trimming cost V 7 bases and J 5 bases, with 12 bases left between them. The V gene's germline CDR1 is MNHEY and CDR2 SVGEGT. Written as DNA, the CDR3 is TGTGCCAGCATGATCATGGCTGACAATGAGCAGTTCTTC. This translates into CASMIMADNEQFF.

This clonotype appeared many times. The chain carries TRBV7-2 and TRBJ1-5; 10 nucleotides line up with TRBD1. With V trimmed by 0 bases and J by 6 bases, 5 bases remained unmatched. This CDR3 spans 16 amino acids. Germline V gene sequence: CDR1 SGHTA, CDR2 FQGNSA. Here the CDR3 DNA reads TGTGCCAGCAGCTTAGCGGGGACAGGGGTTGGTCAGCCCCAGCATTTT. Translation gives CASSLAGTGVGQPQHF. The full variable domain, completed using reference TRBV7-2 and TRBJ1-5, is GAGVSQSPSNKVTEKGKDVELRCDPISGHTALYWYRQSLGQGLEFLIYFQGNSAPDKSGLPSDRFSAERTGGSVSTLTIQRTQQEDSAVYLCASSLAGTGVGQPQHFGDGTRLSIL.

The table lists this clonotype with many counts. This chain's CDR3 is CASSRTGGNQPQHF. The CDR3 DNA follows: TGTGCCAGCAGCCGGACAGGGGGTAATCAGCCCCAGCATTTT. This chain joins TRBV6-5 and TRBJ1-5; 10 bases are shared with TRBD1. CDR1 and CDR2 from the germline V gene are MNHEY and SVGAGI. CDR3 size: 14 residues. After removal of 6 bases from V and 4 bases from J, the junction contained 3 bases not matched to a gene.

In its sample, this clonotype was seen many times. The rearrangement links TRBV24-1 to TRBJ2-3; TRBD1 agrees at 7 bases. The germline V gene has CDR1 KGHDR and CDR2 SFDVKD. The CDR3 length is 15 residues. V was pared by 4 bases and J by 2 bases, with 5 bases of the junction left unmatched. The DNA of the CDR3 is TGTGCCACCAGTGACTTGGACAGGACCACAGATACGCAGTATTTT. Protein sequence: CATSDLDRTTDTQYF.

This clonotype was recorded at least ten times. J is TRBJ2-5 and V is TRBV19, with D perhaps assigned TRBD1 or TRBD2 (5 bases each). CDR1 and CDR2 from the germline V gene are LNHDA and SQIVND (reference sequence). V was pared by 8 bases and J by 3 bases, with 13 bases between. The CDR3 extends over 13 amino acids. The CDR3 DNA is TGTGCCAGTGGCCCCGGGACGGAAGAGACCCAGTACTTC. Translation: CASGPGTEETQYF.

This clonotype came up a few times. This chain uses TRBV7-3 with TRBJ2-3; D assignment may be TRBD1 or TRBD2 (5 bases each). Trimming cost V 5 bases and J 0 bases, with 9 bases left between them. In germline, CDR1 is SGHTA, CDR2 FQGTGA. The CDR3 extends over 14 amino acids. The CDR3 DNA reads as TGTGCCAGCAGCGGGGGAGCGAGCACAGATACGCAGTATTTT. Protein: CASSGGASTDTQYF.

Many counts were recorded for this clonotype. The V and J genes are TRBV7-9 and TRBJ2-3, with D unresolved. Trimming took off 5 bases at V and 7 bases at J, with 10 bases between the two ends. This CDR3 spans 12 amino acids. Germline V gives CDR1 SEHNR, CDR2 FQNEAQ (reference sequence). The CDR3 reads CASSPRTNTQYF. CDR3 in DNA: TGTGCCAGCAGCCCCCGTACGAATACGCAGTATTTT.

This clonotype was counted at least ten times. The CDR3 sequence: CASSVMTGNYGYTF. The CDR3 DNA is TGTGCCAGTAGCGTTATGACAGGGAACTATGGCTACACCTTC. This chain uses TRBV19 with TRBJ1-2; 7 bases are a match to TRBD1. Germline V lookup: CDR1 LNHDA, CDR2 SQIVND (reference sequence). Trimming cost V 6 bases and J 2 bases; bases outside gene matches: 6. The length of the CDR3 is 14 residues.

The sample holds many counts of this clonotype. The chain uses TRBV20-1 and TRBJ1-6; possible D gene TRBD1, 5 bases. Trimming removed 4 bases at V and 7 bases at J, with 11 bases between. This CDR3 spans 13 amino acids. Germline CDR1 is DFQATT and CDR2 is SNEGSKA (reference sequence). The CDR3 sequence is CSATGDVNSPLHF. CDR3 DNA: TGCAGTGCTACGGGGGACGTGAATTCACCCCTCCACTTT.

This clonotype was picked up many times. The chain employs TRBV7-9 and TRBJ2-3; D gene unclear. The V end was cut by 5 bases, the J end by 2 bases, with 11 bases between. CDR3 size: 14 residues. Germline V gene lookup returns CDR1 SEHNR and CDR2 FQNEAQ (reference sequence). The chain's CDR3 is CASSPGPYTDTQYF. The CDR3 DNA is TGTGCCAGCAGCCCCGGACCCTACACAGATACGCAGTATTTT.

This rearrangement joins TRBV14 to TRBJ1-6; D unclear. The CDR3 has 11 amino acids. The V end was cut by 0 bases, the J end by 9 bases, with 0 bases between. Germline V gene sequence: CDR1 SGHDN, CDR2 FVKESK. The CDR3 here is CASSQDSPLHF. CDR3 DNA sequence: TGTGCCAGCAGCCAAGATTCACCCCTCCACTTT.

Comments on this clonotype: This may be a read error: a much more frequent sequence differs by one nucleotide. This rearrangement joins TRBV19 to TRBJ1-5; perhaps TRBD1 as D (5 bases). Germline loops: CDR1 LNHDA, CDR2 SQIVND (reference sequence). The length of the CDR3 is 15 residues. V lost 7 bases and J lost 0, with 13 bases in between. The DNA for the CDR3 is TGTGCCAGTACCCTACGACAGTATAGCAATCAGCCCCAGCATTTT. It codes for CASTLRQYSNQPQHF. The full variable domain, its missing parts supplied by reference TRBV19 and TRBJ1-5, is DGGITQSPKYLFRKEGQNVTLSCEQNLNHDAMYWYRQDPGQGLRLIYYSQIVNDFQKGDIAEGYSVSREKKESFPLTVTSAQKNPTAFYLCASTLRQYSNQPQHFGDGTRLSIL.

J is TRBJ2-3 and V is TRBV29-1; D remains ambiguous. CDR3 size: 10 residues. Germline CDR1 is SQVTM and CDR2 is ANQGSEA. The V gene lost 6 bases and the J gene lost 8 bases, with 9 bases spanning the gap. CDR3 amino acids: CSVYSTTQYF. In DNA, the CDR3 is TGCAGCGTATACAGCACTACGCAGTATTTT.

Many counts were recorded for this clonotype. The genes are TRBV7-2 and TRBJ2-1, with TRBD2 matching over 10 bases. The germline V gene has CDR1 SGHTA and CDR2 FQGNSA. The CDR3 length is 16 residues. With 1 base clipped from V and 5 bases from J, the junction kept 5 bases outside the gene matches. The CDR3 spells CASSLGRAGGNNEQFF. CDR3 bases: TGTGCCAGCAGCTTAGGGAGAGCGGGGGGGAACAATGAGCAGTTCTTC.

This chain connects TRBV25-1 to TRBJ2-1, with 16 nucleotides matching TRBD2. The CDR3 is made up of 19 amino acids. J was trimmed by 6 bases and V by 6 bases; bases with no gene match: 14. CDR1 MGHDK and CDR2 SYGVNS come from the germline V gene. CDR3 residues: CASRRGLAGGSRYPNEQFF. In DNA, the CDR3 is TGTGCCAGCAGGAGGGGACTAGCGGGGGGGTCACGATACCCCAATGAGCAGTTCTTC.

Ten or more counts support this clonotype. The gene calls are TRBV6-1 and TRBJ1-1; 7 nucleotides line up with TRBD1. CDR3 size: 13 residues. V dropped 5 bases and J dropped 7; count of bases not matched to a gene: 7. Germline V gene data show CDR1 as MNHNS and CDR2 as SASEGT. The CDR3 nucleotides are TGTGCCAGCAGTTATCAGGGGGTGAATGAAGCTTTCTTT. It codes for CASSYQGVNEAFF.

This clonotype was seen at least ten times. This sequence joins TRBV20-1 and TRBJ2-3; the D gene could be TRBD1 or TRBD2 (7 bases each). V lost 0 bases, J lost 0 bases, and 13 bases lay in between. This CDR3 contains 16 residues. Germline CDR1 DFQATT, CDR2 SNEGSKA (reference sequence). The CDR3 reads CSARDRGGTSTDTQYF. The CDR3 coding sequence is TGCAGTGCTAGAGACAGGGGGGGAACTAGCACAGATACGCAGTATTTT.

This clonotype has a handful of counts. The gene calls are TRBV5-6 and TRBJ1-2, with no clear D. V gave up 4 bases and J gave up 3 bases, with 19 bases separating them. This CDR3 has 16 residues. The germline V gene encodes CDR1 SGHDT and CDR2 YYEEEE. CDR3 region: CASSPPGRLEDYGYTF. For the CDR3, the DNA is TGTGCCAGCAGCCCACCCGGGAGGCTTGAGGACTATGGCTACACCTTC.

This clonotype was detected ten times or more. The genes are TRBV7-2 and TRBJ2-5; possibly TRBD2 for D (5 bases). V was cut by 3 bases and J by 5 bases, with 7 bases left in between. CDR3 length: 12 residues. Germline values: CDR1 SGHTA, CDR2 FQGNSA. This CDR3 reads CASSFSGETQYF. Here the CDR3 DNA reads TGTGCCAGCAGCTTCTCGGGGGAGACCCAGTACTTC.

At least ten counts were recorded for this clonotype. The chain recombines TRBV4-3 with TRBJ1-6; TRBD1 matches 8 bases. This CDR3 contains 15 residues. The germline gives CDR1 LGHNA, CDR2 YSLEER. V gave up 0 bases and J gave up 10 bases; unmatched junction bases: 5. The CDR3 protein is CASSQDRTGRSPLHF. In nucleotides, the CDR3 is TGCGCCAGCAGCCAAGATAGGACAGGGAGGTCACCCCTCCACTTT.

This clonotype came up many times. The chain combines TRBV20-1 with TRBJ1-5, with TRBD1 identical over 8 bases. This CDR3 is built from 14 residues. Germline trimming cut 5 bases from V and 9 bases from J; bases unmatched to any gene: 12. In germline, CDR1 is DFQATT, CDR2 SNEGSKA (reference sequence). CDR3 sequence (DNA): TGCAGTGCTTCCCCGGGGGACAGGACCGGGCCCCAGCATTTT. Encoded protein: CSASPGDRTGPQHF.

This clonotype was counted many times. This sequence joins TRBV7-8 and TRBJ2-2; possible D gene TRBD1, 5 bases. The CDR3 is made up of 16 amino acids. From germline, CDR1 is SGHVS and CDR2 FQNEAQ. V lost 1 base and J 1 base, leaving 10 bases between the germline ends. Here the CDR3 DNA reads TGTGCCAGCAGCTTAGGATACAGGAGGAACACCGGGGAGCTGTTTTTT. As protein: CASSLGYRRNTGELFF.